Shown below are 25 T cell receptor beta chains from a single sample sequenced in a study of T-cell reconstitution after alpha-beta-depleted transplantation in children. Preparation of the TCRbeta library used unique molecular identifiers. MiXCR was run by TCRdb on the PCR reads, yielding one entry per CDR3 protein. The sample contains 490,000 or so distinct CDR3 sequences, over 9.5% of which appear only once. The input for sequencing was PBMCs, taken before TCRalphabeta/CD19-depleted stem cell transplant. These receptors were obtained from a child aged 2-15 years with inherited bone marrow failure, due to receive a stem cell transplant.

This clonotype was recorded a few times. The rearrangement uses TRBV18 and TRBJ2-7; the match to TRBD2 covers 8 bases. Germline loops: CDR1 KGHSH, CDR2 LQKENI. The ends lost 3 bases at V and 2 bases at J; junction bases unmatched: 6. The CDR3 contains 15 residues. For the CDR3, the DNA is TGTGCCAGCTCACCGGCGGGAGGTCGAACCTACGAGCAGTACTTC. This translates into CASSPAGGRTYEQYF. The full variable domain, rest sourced from reference TRBV18 and TRBJ2-7, is NAGVMQNPRHLVRRRGQEARLRCSPMKGHSHVYWYRQLPEEGLKFMVYLQKENIIDESGMPKERFSAEFPKEGPSILRIQQVVRGDSAAYFCASSPAGGRTYEQYFGPGTRLTVT.

This clonotype was counted ten times or more. The chain joins TRBV7-8 to TRBJ2-3; maybe TRBD1 (7 bases). This CDR3 is built from 17 residues. CDR1 is SGHVS, CDR2 FQNEAQ, per germline. Deletions cut 1 base from V and 2 bases from J, with 16 bases between. The CDR3 sequence is CASSLGAGQINTDTQYF. The DNA for the CDR3 is TGTGCCAGCAGCTTAGGGGCGGGACAGATAAACACAGATACGCAGTATTTT.

This clonotype was counted many times. The chain uses TRBV29-1 and TRBJ2-4, with D possibly being TRBD2 (6 bases). The CDR3 has 11 residues. CDR1 is SQVTM, CDR2 ANQGSEA, per germline. Between the trimmed V and J ends, which lost 6 bases and 8 bases, there was a span of 11 bases. DNA of the CDR3: TGCAGCGTGCGGGGACCTTACATTCAGTACTTC. Encoded protein: CSVRGPYIQYF.

In its sample, this clonotype was seen many times. The chain is built from TRBV12-3 or TRBV12-4 and TRBJ2-3; possibly TRBD1 for D (6 bases). This CDR3 contains 14 residues. The V end lost 8 bases, the J end lost 2 bases, and 14 bases lay between the germline ends. For the CDR3, the DNA is TGTGCCAGCCGGAAGGGACAAATCACAGATACGCAGTATTTT. Translating it yields CASRKGQITDTQYF.

This clonotype was recorded many times. V and J are TRBV20-1 and TRBJ1-2; perhaps TRBD1 as D (5 bases). The CDR3 loop spans 11 amino acids. CDR1 and CDR2 from the germline V gene are DFQATT and SNEGSKA (reference sequence). Between the trimmed V and J ends, which lost 7 bases and 2 bases, there was a span of 8 bases. The CDR3 DNA sequence: TGCAGTGGACAGTTCAACTATGGCTACACCTTC. The encoded protein is CSGQFNYGYTF.

The J gene is TRBJ2-1, the V gene TRBV7-2; 14 bases align to TRBD2. J lost 9 bases, V lost 5 bases, and 12 bases had no gene match. CDR1 and CDR2 from the germline V gene are SGHTA and FQGNSA. This CDR3 spans 17 amino acids. The CDR3 nucleotides read TGTGCCAGCAGCCAACTAATTCGGGGACTAGCGGGAGTTGAGCAGTTCTTC. It yields the protein CASSQLIRGLAGVEQFF.

The J gene is TRBJ2-7, the V gene TRBV28; 9 positions agree with TRBD1. J gave up 5 bases and V 8 bases, and 13 bases lay outside the gene matches. The CDR3 consists of 15 residues. In germline, CDR1 is MDHEN, CDR2 SYDVKM. The CDR3 DNA follows: TGTGCCAGCTCGTCCCCGGGACAGGGAAGAAACGAGCAGTACTTC. It translates to CASSSPGQGRNEQYF.

This clonotype has just a few counts. This chain joins TRBV28 and TRBJ1-1; D is unresolved. Looked up from germline, CDR1 is MDHEN and CDR2 is SYDVKM. Trimming left V 3 bases short and J 4 bases short, with 15 bases between. This CDR3 region has 15 residues. The CDR3 reads CASSFSPHVSTEAFF. DNA of the CDR3: TGTGCCAGCAGTTTCTCCCCTCATGTGTCCACTGAAGCTTTCTTT.

Many counts were recorded for this clonotype. V and J are TRBV6-5 and TRBJ2-1; 7 nucleotides align to TRBD1. The CDR3 spans 11 residues. The germline CDR1 and CDR2 sequences are MNHEY and SVGAGI. The V and J ends lost 7 bases and 14 bases, in that order; junction bases with no gene match: 8. The CDR3 nucleotides read TGTGCCAGCATGAGTGGGACAGAGAAGTTCTTC. As protein: CASMSGTEKFF.

The sample holds many counts of this clonotype. The rearrangement links TRBV7-2 to TRBJ1-6; TRBD1 is a possible D gene (5 bases). The CDR3 runs to 15 residues. V was shortened by 5 bases and J by 2 bases, with 10 bases between the two germline ends. Germline V gene lookup returns CDR1 SGHTA and CDR2 FQGNSA. CDR3 sequence reads: CASSVRQTYNSPLHF. The CDR3 nucleotides read TGTGCCAGCAGCGTGCGACAGACCTATAATTCACCCCTCCACTTT.

This clonotype appeared many times. The chain is built from TRBV20-1 and TRBJ1-6; tentatively, D is TRBD1 (5 bases). The germline gives CDR1 DFQATT, CDR2 SNEGSKA (reference sequence). The V end lost 5 bases, the J end lost 9 bases, and 20 bases lay between the germline ends. The length of the CDR3 is 15 residues. CDR3 DNA: TGCAGTGCTTTGGGTGGGGCCGCTTCTTCTTCACCCCTCCACTTT. It yields the protein CSALGGAASSSPLHF.

This clonotype was observed a few times. CDR3 amino acids: CASSMRGGASQSYGYTF. CDR3 nucleotide sequence: TGTGCCAGCAGCATGCGGGGGGGCGCTTCCCAAAGCTATGGCTACACCTTC. V gene TRBV28 combines with J gene TRBJ1-2, with D maybe TRBD1 (6 bases). Trimming removed 6 bases from V and 4 bases from J, with 24 bases in between. Per germline, CDR1 MDHEN and CDR2 SYDVKM. CDR3 length equals 17 residues.

Ten or more counts support this clonotype. The genes are TRBV28 and TRBJ1-1; D may be TRBD1 (5 bases). Germline V gives CDR1 MDHEN, CDR2 SYDVKM. This CDR3 region has 15 residues. V lost 4 bases and J lost 1, with 13 bases in between. The CDR3 bases are TGTGCCAGCAGTTGGAGAGGGACCCGGAACACTGAAGCTTTCTTT. Protein product: CASSWRGTRNTEAFF.

There are many counts of this clonotype. The chain carries TRBV29-1 and TRBJ1-1, with D perhaps matching TRBD1 (6 bases). The CDR3 runs to 12 residues. Trimming took 6 bases from V and 4 from J, leaving 12 bases between them. Germline CDR1 is SQVTM and CDR2 is ANQGSEA. CDR3 nucleotides: TGCAGCGTGAGAGACAGGACCACTGAAGCTTTCTTT. Residues: CSVRDRTTEAFF.

This clonotype was counted ten times or more. The chain uses TRBV7-2 and TRBJ2-4; D gene ambiguous. V gave up 2 bases and J gave up 2 bases, with 7 bases separating them. The CDR3 has 14 amino acids. Germline values: CDR1 SGHTA, CDR2 FQGNSA. As DNA, the CDR3 is TGTGCCAGCAGCTTACGTGAGACCAAAAACATTCAGTACTTC. Protein sequence: CASSLRETKNIQYF.

This clonotype was counted many times. CDR3 loop: CASSLIQGGGYTF. The CDR3, as DNA: TGTGCCAGCAGCTTAATACAGGGGGGTGGCTACACCTTC. This chain connects TRBV12-3 or TRBV12-4 to TRBJ1-2; TRBD1 agrees at 8 bases. J lost 7 bases, V lost 6 bases, and 7 bases had no gene match. There are 13 residues in the CDR3.

As to this clonotype: The junction departs from germline at one end; a sequencing error may be responsible. The genes are TRBV27 and TRBJ2-1, with D perhaps matching TRBD2 (5 bases). Germline values: CDR1 MNHEY, CDR2 SMNVEV (reference sequence). The CDR3 is 12 amino acids. CDR3 sequence (DNA): TGTGCCAGCAGTCAACTGGAGGATGAGCATTTCTTC. Protein sequence: CASSQLEDEHFF.

A remark on this clonotype: A much larger clone is a single base away; this may be a read error. The chain has TRBV5-1 and TRBJ2-7; D gene ambiguous. V was trimmed by 2 bases and J by 3 bases, leaving 15 bases between them. The V gene's germline CDR1 is SGHRS and CDR2 YFSETQ. The CDR3 is made up of 15 amino acids. In nucleotides, the CDR3 is TGCGCCAGCAGCTTTAACTCCGAGGTTATCTACGAGCAGTACTTC. Translation: CASSFNSEVIYEQYF. Variable domain in full (rest from reference TRBV5-1 and TRBJ2-7): KAGVTQTPRYLIKTRGQQVTLSCSPISGHRSVSWYQQTPGQGLQFLFEYFSETQRNKGNFPGRFSGRQFSNSRSEMNVSTLELGDSALYLCASSFNSEVIYEQYFGPGTRLTVT.

The sample holds many counts of this clonotype. The chain has TRBV20-1 and TRBJ1-5, with TRBD1 matching over 8 bases. The CDR3 runs 13 residues. Trimming took 5 bases from V and 4 from J; bases not matched to a gene: 4. Germline lookup yields CDR1 DFQATT and CDR2 SNEGSKA (reference sequence). The CDR3 DNA reads TGCAGTGCTCAGTACAGGGGGAATCAGCCCCAGCATTTT. Its translation is CSAQYRGNQPQHF.

This clonotype was seen many times. The chain is built from TRBV25-1 and TRBJ1-1; D not certain. Germline V CDR1 and CDR2: MGHDK, SYGVNS. The CDR3 runs 14 residues. Trimming cost V 4 bases and J 1 base, with 10 bases left between them. The CDR3 here is CASSGFEGNTEAFF. The DNA of the CDR3 is TGTGCCAGCAGTGGATTCGAGGGGAACACTGAAGCTTTCTTT.

This clonotype was detected many times. The V gene is TRBV24-1, the J gene TRBJ2-1; possible D gene TRBD2, 6 bases. The V end lost 3 bases, the J end lost 0 bases, and 11 bases lay between the germline ends. The CDR3 has 16 amino acids. Germline CDR1 and CDR2: KGHDR and SFDVKD. For the CDR3, the DNA is TGTGCCACCAGTGATCCGGGACTGAGCTCCTACAATGAGCAGTTCTTC. It specifies CATSDPGLSSYNEQFF.

This clonotype was detected ten times or more. V gene TRBV25-1 combines with J gene TRBJ2-7; D uncertain. Looked up from germline, CDR1 is MGHDK and CDR2 is SYGVNS. The CDR3 spans 11 residues. V was cut by 1 base and J by 5 bases, with 3 bases left in between. In DNA, the CDR3 is TGTGCCAGCAGTGAATTAGACGAGCAGTACTTC. This codes for CASSELDEQYF.

This clonotype appeared many times. The rearrangement uses TRBV15 and TRBJ2-6; D not certain. Germline CDR1 reads LNHNV; CDR2 reads YYDKDF (reference sequence). The V end was cut by 0 bases, the J end by 1 base, with 16 bases between. The CDR3 is 19 amino acids. The CDR3 here is CATSRDHGFSQSGANVLTF. The CDR3 region has the DNA TGTGCCACCAGCAGAGATCATGGTTTCAGTCAGTCTGGGGCCAACGTCCTGACTTTC.

This clonotype was recorded at least ten times. J is TRBJ2-7 and V is TRBV12-3 or TRBV12-4; D is ambiguous. V was cut by 1 base and J by 2 bases, with 9 bases left in between. The CDR3 extends over 14 amino acids. The CDR3, as DNA: TGTGCCAGCAGTTTAGTACCGAATGCCTACGAGCAGTACTTC. It is translated as CASSLVPNAYEQYF.

This clonotype was observed at least ten times. The V gene is TRBV29-1, the J gene TRBJ2-5; tentative D call: TRBD2 (5 bases). CDR1 and CDR2 from the germline V gene are SQVTM and ANQGSEA. The CDR3 totals 11 residues. Trimming removed 7 bases from V and 3 bases from J, with 9 bases in between. CDR3 sequence (DNA): TGCAGCGCCGGACTGGAAGAGACCCAGTACTTC. Protein sequence: CSAGLEETQYF.